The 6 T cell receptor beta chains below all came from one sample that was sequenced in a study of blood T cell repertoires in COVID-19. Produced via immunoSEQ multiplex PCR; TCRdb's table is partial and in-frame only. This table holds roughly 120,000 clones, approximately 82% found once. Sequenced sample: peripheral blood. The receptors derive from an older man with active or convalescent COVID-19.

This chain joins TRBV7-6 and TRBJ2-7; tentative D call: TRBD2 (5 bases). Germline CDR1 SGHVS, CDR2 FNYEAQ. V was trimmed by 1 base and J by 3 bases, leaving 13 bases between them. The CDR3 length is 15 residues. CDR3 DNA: TGTGCCAGCAGCTTAGGGTCTAGCTCAGACTACGAGCAGTACTTC. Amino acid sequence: CASSLGSSSDYEQYF. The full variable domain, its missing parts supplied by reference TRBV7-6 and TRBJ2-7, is GAGVSQSPRYKVTKRGQDVALRCDPISGHVSLYWYRQALGQGPEFLTYFNYEAQQDKSGLPNDRFSAERPEGSISTLTIQRTEQRDSAMYRCASSLGSSSDYEQYFGPGTRLTVT.

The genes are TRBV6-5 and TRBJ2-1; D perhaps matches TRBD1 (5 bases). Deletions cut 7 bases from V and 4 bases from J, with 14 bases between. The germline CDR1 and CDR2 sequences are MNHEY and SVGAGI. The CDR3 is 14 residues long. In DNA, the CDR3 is TGTGCCAGCACCCTAGGGGCGCCGTACAATGAGCAGTTCTTC. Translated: CASTLGAPYNEQFF.

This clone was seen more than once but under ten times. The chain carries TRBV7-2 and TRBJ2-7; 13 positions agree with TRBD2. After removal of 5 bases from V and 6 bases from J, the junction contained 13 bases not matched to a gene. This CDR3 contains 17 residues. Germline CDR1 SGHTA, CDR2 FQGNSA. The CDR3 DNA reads TGTGCCAGCAGCGCCGGACTAGCGGGAGCGTCTATCCGCGAGCAGTACTTC. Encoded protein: CASSAGLAGASIREQYF.

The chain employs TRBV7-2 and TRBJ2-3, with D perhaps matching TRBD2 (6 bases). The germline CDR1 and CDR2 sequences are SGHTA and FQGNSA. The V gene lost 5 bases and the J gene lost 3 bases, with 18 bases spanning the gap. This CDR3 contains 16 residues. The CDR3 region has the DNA TGTGCCAGCAGCCTCAATGGCGGGGCCCCTACAGATACGCAGTATTTT. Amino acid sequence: CASSLNGGAPTDTQYF.

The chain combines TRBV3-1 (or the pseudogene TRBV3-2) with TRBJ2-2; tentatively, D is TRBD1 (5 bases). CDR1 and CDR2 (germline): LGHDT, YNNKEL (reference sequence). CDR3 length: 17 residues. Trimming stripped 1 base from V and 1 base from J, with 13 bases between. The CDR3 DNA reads TGTGCCAGCAGCCAAGGATGGGGCTGGGGGAACACCGGGGAGCTGTTTTTT. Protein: CASSQGWGWGNTGELFF.

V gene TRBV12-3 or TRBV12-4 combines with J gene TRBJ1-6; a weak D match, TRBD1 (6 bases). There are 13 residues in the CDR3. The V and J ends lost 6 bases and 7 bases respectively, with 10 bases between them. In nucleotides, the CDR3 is TGTGCCAGCAGGACCACAGGGAATTCACCCCTCCACTTT. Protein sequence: CASRTTGNSPLHF.